This T cell receptor beta chain was sequenced during a study of T cells in Graves' hyperthyroidism and ophthalmopathy (dated by TCRdb to the late 2010s). About the study as a whole: Peripheral blood was collected at initial diagnosis, before any treatment. To identify TCR V-J signatures that set the groups apart, the researchers used a discovery cohort of 100 patients, made up of about 44 with Graves' ophthalmopathy and 57 with stable Graves' hyperthyroidism. Whether ophthalmopathy could be predicted prospectively was tested in an independent validation cohort made up of under 20 hyperthyroidism patients plus 17 patients who later progressed to ophthalmopathy. The approximately 97 discovery patients were randomly divided into training and test sets at a 7:3 ratio. In addition, the study compared T-cell repertoires in thyroid tissue and in blood from over 5 Graves' hyperthyroidism patients. Following sampling, methimazole starting at 30 mg daily was given to hyperthyroidism patients, and high-dose intravenous methylprednisolone was given to ophthalmopathy patients. The paper reports TCR Vbeta CDR3 sequencing of roughly 140 peripheral blood samples: fewer than 50 ophthalmopathy, 75 to 80 hyperthyroidism and around 17 progressor patients. Overall results and qualifications from the work: A model built on a 13 V-J signature distinguished ophthalmopathy from stable hyperthyroidism, reaching around 90% sensitivity and around 81% specificity in cross-validation and 80%/75% in testing. In validation, the model predicted progression to ophthalmopathy a median of around six months before onset, with around 70% sensitivity and roughly 77% specificity. Most expanded thyroid clonotypes (frequency above 0.001) were also detected in blood, a finding suggesting that blood repertoires may reflect thyroid immune responses. No statistical method was used to set the sample size in advance, and investigators knew the group allocation.

Ten or more counts support this clonotype. Its antigen is unknown. No clone much larger than this one lies a single base away; base qualities are absent. TCR beta CDR3 regions were amplified from RNA transcripts. The TCR CDR3 was subjected to a first round of RT-PCR using the HTBI primer set and the Qiagen OneStep RT-PCR kit. The libraries were constructed in a second round of multiplex PCR and then size-selected and purified. Libraries were sequenced paired-end with 100 bp reads on an Illumina HiSeq2000. For the original study's pipeline: Raw data were processed with SOAPnuke, discarding reads with adapters, uncalled bases, mean Phred below 15, or no exact constant-primer or identifier match. High-quality paired reads were merged using COPE v1.2.5, and each unique nucleotide sequence was defined as a clonotype. MiTCR v1.1 was used to align clonotypes to the IMGT TRBV, TRBD and TRBJ reference segments. The analysis included only V-J combinations with a frequency above 0.0001, which together covered about 99% of the repertoires. A TCS score was defined as the ratio of F50 (clonal expansion) to E x V (chaos), with BLOSUM62-based TCRdist applied between CDR3 peptides within each V-J. Welch's t-statistics and random forest reduced roughly 500 V-J features to some 14, which were used in a naive Bayes classifier (R e1071). The raw public data were reprocessed by TCRdb itself: fastp quality trimming at Q25, MiXCR clonotype calling, in-frame beta chains only. All rows with the same CDR3 protein become a single entry with the most common DNA and genes. Clone size and V and J calls follow TCRdb, not the original study. The sample profile shows about 420,000 distinct CDR3 sequences; around 13% of them were found once. Roughly 4.8% of the sample is taken by the ten largest.

Spanning cysteine to phenylalanine, the CDR3 consists of 16 amino acids. CDR3 DNA is the only sequence kept; it has 48 bases, read in frame from the first base. At the junction V is shortened by 5 bases and J by 5 bases; bases outside the gene matches: 11. Looking up the germline V gene yields CDR1 MDHEN and CDR2 SYDVKM. A patient counted as having stable Graves' hyperthyroidism if no progression to ophthalmopathy occurred over 18 months of follow-up. Hyperthyroidism patients were aged 18 to 65 years and newly diagnosed, with disease duration of less than 2 months. Patients with uncontrolled infections, other autoimmune diseases, pregnancy or lactation were excluded. Diagnoses were established on the basis of clinical symptoms, serum thyroxine and TRAb, thyroid ultrasound, and orbital computed tomography. Ficoll-Paque density gradient centrifugation was used to isolate PBMCs from around 9.1 ml of fresh peripheral blood. Total RNA was extracted using Trizol reagent, and RNA quality was assessed on an Agilent 2100 Bioanalyzer.

The material sequenced was blood. This TCR was sampled from a young woman with Graves' hyperthyroidism. This chain is built from TRBV28 and TRBJ2-2, with 7 bases in between that match TRBD1. The CDR3 corresponds to CASSPGTDGGTGELFF. The DNA sequence reads TGTGCCAGCAGTCCCGGGACAGACGGCGGTACCGGGGAGCTGTTTTTT. When the CDR3 is completed using the reference TRBV28 and TRBJ2-2 genes on either side, the full variable domain is DVKVTQSSRYLVKRTGEKVFLECVQDMDHENMFWYRQDPGLGLRLIYFSYDVKMKEKGDIPEGYSVSREKKERFSLILESASTNQTSMYLCASSPGTDGGTGELFFGEGSRLTVL.